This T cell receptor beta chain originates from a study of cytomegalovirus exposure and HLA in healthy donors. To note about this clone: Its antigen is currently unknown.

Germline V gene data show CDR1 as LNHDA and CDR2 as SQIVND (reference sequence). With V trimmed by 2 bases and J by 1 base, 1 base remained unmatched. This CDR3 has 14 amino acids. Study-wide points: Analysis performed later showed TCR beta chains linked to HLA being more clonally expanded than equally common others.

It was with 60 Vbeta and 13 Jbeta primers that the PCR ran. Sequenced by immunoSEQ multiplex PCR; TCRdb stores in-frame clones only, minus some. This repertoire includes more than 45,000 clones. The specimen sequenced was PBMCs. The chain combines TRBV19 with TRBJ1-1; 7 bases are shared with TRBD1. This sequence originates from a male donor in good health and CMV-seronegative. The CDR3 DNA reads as TGTGCCAGTAGTATAAGGACAGGGAACACTGAAGCTTTCTTT. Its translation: CASSIRTGNTEAFF.